Each of the 10 T cell receptor beta chains below was sequenced from the same sample in a study of blood T cell repertoires in COVID-19. Clones were sequenced by immunoSEQ multiplex PCR, and TCRdb holds only the in-frame ones, with some missing. The table includes roughly 330,000 clones, about 87% detected once. The sample was PBMCs or T cells enriched from blood (not recorded which). These receptors came from a woman in her thirties who had recovered from COVID-19.

The chain has TRBV5-1 and TRBJ2-7; 10 nucleotides match TRBD1. This CDR3 has 14 amino acids. The V gene end was trimmed by 5 bases and the J gene end by 2 bases; junction bases not matched to a gene: 4. CDR1 is SGHRS and CDR2 is YFSETQ in the germline V gene. CDR3 in amino acids: CASRTGGGPYEQYF. DNA for the CDR3: TGCGCCAGCAGGACAGGGGGCGGCCCCTACGAGCAGTACTTC.

The gene calls are TRBV6-1 and TRBJ2-3, with D tentatively TRBD2 (7 bases). V gave up 0 bases and J gave up 6 bases, with 16 bases separating them. The CDR3 consists of 16 residues. The germline V gene has CDR1 MNHNS and CDR2 SASEGT. The CDR3 nucleotides read TGTGCCAGCAGTGAAGCTGGAGGGGGGGCAGGGGATACGCAGTATTTT. Translating it yields CASSEAGGGAGDTQYF.

The chain carries TRBV5-6 and TRBJ1-4; no clear D gene. The CDR3 consists of 13 residues. The V gene lost 1 base and the J gene lost 8 bases, with 9 bases spanning the gap. Germline assignment: CDR1 SGHDT and CDR2 YYEEEE. The CDR3 nucleotides are TGTGCCAGCAGCTTGTTGGAGGGAGAAAAACTGTTTTTT. This translates into CASSLLEGEKLFF.

The genes are TRBV5-1 and TRBJ1-3; a possible D gene is TRBD1 (6 bases). The germline CDR1 and CDR2 sequences are SGHRS and YFSETQ. The V end lost 0 bases, the J end lost 8 bases, and 9 bases lay between the germline ends. This CDR3 comprises 13 residues. This CDR3 reads CASSLAGVDTIYF. CDR3 in DNA: TGCGCCAGCAGCTTGGCAGGGGTGGACACCATATATTTT.

The genes are TRBV5-4 and TRBJ2-7, with 11 bases aligning to TRBD2. The trim removed 4 bases at V and 5 bases at J, leaving 11 bases unmatched. This CDR3 has 16 residues. Germline lookup yields CDR1 SGHNT and CDR2 YYREEE (reference sequence). The CDR3 is CASSPSGGNPPHEQYF. The CDR3, as DNA: TGTGCCAGCAGCCCTAGCGGGGGGAATCCTCCCCACGAGCAGTACTTC.

V usage is TRBV11-2 and J usage is TRBJ2-3, with 10 bases that match TRBD1. V trimming: 4 bases; J trimming: 3 bases; junction bases outside the gene matches: 10. Germline CDR1 reads SGHAT; CDR2 reads FQNNGV. The CDR3 has 17 amino acids. The CDR3 DNA reads TGTGCCAGCAGCTGGTCAAGGGACAGGGGAAGTACAGATACGCAGTATTTT. Translated: CASSWSRDRGSTDTQYF.

The V and J genes are TRBV3-1 (or the pseudogene TRBV3-2) and TRBJ2-3, with D perhaps matching TRBD2 (6 bases). The CDR3 length is 15 residues. The V end lost 3 bases, the J end lost 5 bases, and 15 bases lay between the germline ends. The germline gives CDR1 LGHDT, CDR2 YNNKEL (reference sequence). CDR3 in DNA: TGTGCCAGCAGCCACCCCCGGGACTCTTTAGATACGCAGTATTTT. It encodes CASSHPRDSLDTQYF.

The J gene is TRBJ2-3, the V gene TRBV9, with 7 nucleotides matching TRBD2. This CDR3 has 16 amino acids. Unmatched junction bases numbered 12, after V lost 4 bases and J lost 4 bases. Per the germline V gene, CDR1 is SGDLS and CDR2 is YYNGEE. CDR3 nucleotides: TGTGCCAGCAGCTTCGGTGGAGCGGGGTGGGCAGATACGCAGTATTTT. Translated: CASSFGGAGWADTQYF.

The chain joins TRBV14 to TRBJ1-1; D might be TRBD1 (6 bases). CDR1 is SGHDN and CDR2 is FVKESK in the germline V gene. The CDR3 has 16 residues. The V gene lost 4 bases and the J gene lost 3 bases, with 18 bases spanning the gap. CDR3 sequence: CASSLGTGKVDTEAFF. In DNA, the CDR3 is TGTGCCAGCAGCCTGGGAACAGGGAAGGTCGACACTGAAGCTTTCTTT.

About this clone: This CDR3 is also generated by other DNA sequences in the sample. The chain recombines TRBV7-9 with TRBJ1-2, with D possibly TRBD1 on 6 matching bases. Between the trimmed V and J ends, which lost 5 bases and 5 bases, there was a span of 15 bases. The CDR3 runs 14 residues. In germline, CDR1 is SEHNR, CDR2 FQNEAQ (reference sequence). CDR3 region: CASSLTTGTYGYTF. The CDR3 nucleotides are TGTGCCAGCAGCCTCACAACAGGGACGTATGGCTACACCTTC.